Listed below are T cell receptor beta chains from one sample, sequenced in a study of identical twins. TCRdb re-analysed the 5' RACE reads in MiXCR, keeping a single row per CDR3 protein. There are 220,000 or so distinct CDR3 sequences in the sample; approximately 7% occur only once, and more than 3% lies in the top ten. These data also featured in a second study, about yellow fever vaccine responses in identical twins.

The sequenced sample was memory (CD45RO+) T cells sorted from blood. Receptors originate from a woman aged 18-35 years in good health. CDR3s include the opening cysteine and the closing phenylalanine or tryptophan. Expanded clones are given a class, and other clones once, few, many or no size at all.

clone size	V gene	CDR3 protein
many	TRBV9	CASSVAGGGEQYF
few	TRBV7-9	CASSLIGSGGPDTQYF
few	TRBV28	CASQQGGDYEQYF
NA	TRBV12-3/TRBV12-4	CASSGEIRGQPQHF
few	TRBV10-3	CAISPSRGEQYF
few	TRBV2	CATNGRDSTDTQYF
few	TRBV20-1	CSARVMGRDTDTQYF
NA	TRBV7-7	CASSLFGPGASTDTQYF
NA	TRBV7-9	CASSWSRTGITGELFF
many	TRBV6-2/TRBV6-3	CASRRGPNTEAFF
NA	TRBV6-1	CASRLAGGANVLTF
few	TRBV5-1	CASSLPGTGASYEQYF
many	TRBV12-3/TRBV12-4	CASTEVRNYGYTF
many	TRBV11-2	CASSPTIVGELFF
many	TRBV12-3/TRBV12-4	CASSAPGQGYEKLFF
few	TRBV20-1	CSASAGTSTPLRYEQYF
NA	TRBV19	CASSPQQQPQHF
many	TRBV6-1	CASKHRDKRLRTEAFF
few	TRBV20-1	CSARGDSSGNTIYF
many	TRBV12-3/TRBV12-4	CASSFKQLGAPNQPQHF
NA	TRBV20-1	CSARDPASGGADTGELFF
NA	TRBV20-1	CSARDRGRLAGGSPYNEQFF
many	TRBV20-1	CSARGLTVNTEAFF
NA	TRBV14	CASSQRDRGAEQFF
many	TRBV29-1	CSVSGGGGYEQYF
NA	TRBV5-8	CAIRNLGGEQFF
few	TRBV14	CASRTSGSHNEQFF
NA	TRBV27	CASSIRGTGVYEQYF
few	TRBV15	CASTSGQETQYF
few	TRBV5-1	CASSRETHVSYEQYF
many	TRBV21-1	CASSNGFRADRKIAFF
many	TRBV14	CASSQGGLEETQYF
NA	TRBV12-3/TRBV12-4	CASSQGWRHTGELFF
NA	TRBV7-9	CASSLLDGGNEQFF
few	TRBV11-2	CASSLSTVGTGSYNEQFF